This T cell receptor (beta chain) derives from a study of cytomegalovirus exposure and HLA in healthy donors. On the study more broadly: From some 190 million T cells, an earlier analysis saw 117 million unique TCR beta sequences. Broader study findings: Cytomegalovirus status, reportedly, was diagnosed with high specificity and sensitivity by the classifier. The only immune exposure information that was available was CMV serostatus. Excluded were some V segments that proved indistinguishable, including TRBV6-2 and TRBV6-3.

Both 60 Vbeta primers and 13 Jbeta primers went into the PCR. Using immunoSEQ multiplex PCR, the repertoire was profiled, and TCRdb retains in-frame clones only, with some absent. Counted here are about 89,000 clones, about 75% occurring once; the ten biggest clones make up about 9.5%. This clone has a handful of counts. The antigen is not known. Trimming took 7 bases from V and 0 from J; bases not matched to a gene: 14. The CDR3 spans 17 residues. Germline CDR1 SGHVS, CDR2 FQNEAQ. The specimen was PBMCs. This chain connects TRBV7-8 to TRBJ2-7; 8 nucleotides line up with TRBD1. This clonotype was obtained from a young man in good health and CMV-seropositive. CDR3 coding DNA: TGTGCCAGCACCCTCGGGCCCTGGACAGGGAGCTCCTACGAGCAGTACTTC. It codes for CASTLGPWTGSSYEQYF.